The 26 T cell receptor beta chains listed next were all sequenced from one sample in a study of blood T cell repertoires in COVID-19. TCRdb's table, derived via immunoSEQ multiplex PCR, lists solely in-frame clones and lacks some. The sample has tens of thousands of clones, 82% seen once. Sequencing was done on a sample of peripheral blood. Receptor source: a human donor with acute or convalescent COVID-19. The donor label of this sample is uncertain.

V gene TRBV9 combines with J gene TRBJ2-2; 10 bases fit TRBD2. This CDR3 is 16 amino acids long. V was pared by 4 bases and J by 8 bases, with 11 bases of the junction left unmatched. Germline CDR1 and CDR2: SGDLS and YYNGEE. DNA of the CDR3: TGTGCCAGCAGCTCCGGCGCTAGCGGGGGATTGGGGGAGCTGTTTTTT. This sequence encodes CASSSGASGGLGELFF.

This chain links TRBV27 with TRBJ2-2, with 9 bases fitting TRBD2. The CDR3 has 19 amino acids. The J segment lost 6 bases and the V segment lost 5 bases, leaving 19 bases of the junction unmatched. From germline, CDR1 is MNHEY and CDR2 SMNVEV (reference sequence). In DNA form, the CDR3 reads TGTGCCAGCAGTAAACGACTGATTAGCGGGGGATCCTGGGCCGGGGAGCTGTTTTTT. This encodes CASSKRLISGGSWAGELFF.

The genes are TRBV2 and TRBJ1-6, with D possibly matching TRBD1 (5 bases). V dropped 9 bases and J dropped 0 bases, with 12 bases sitting between them. The germline gives CDR1 SNHLY, CDR2 FYNNEI. The CDR3 totals 15 residues. The CDR3 bases are TGTGCCAGTGGGGGGGAGAGCTCCTATAATTCACCCCTCCACTTT. It specifies CASGGESSYNSPLHF.

For this clone: At one end the junction does not follow the germline gene, possibly because of a read error. The chain couples TRBV3-1 (or the pseudogene TRBV3-2) to TRBJ1-6, with D perhaps matching TRBD1 (5 bases). This CDR3 region has 13 residues. From germline, CDR1 is LGHDT and CDR2 YNNKEL (reference sequence). The CDR3 DNA reads TGTGCCAGCAGCCAAGACAGGGTTTCAACCCTCCACTTT. It codes for CASSQDRVSTLHF.

V is TRBV25-1 and J is TRBJ1-6, with a possible D match to TRBD1 (6 bases). The CDR3 has 15 amino acids. Germline V gene lookup returns CDR1 MGHDK and CDR2 SYGVNS. The V end lost 6 bases, the J end lost 5 bases, and 14 bases lay between the germline ends. The CDR3 is CASREQGTNNSPLHF. The CDR3, as DNA: TGTGCCAGCAGAGAACAGGGAACAAATAATTCACCCCTCCACTTT.

The J gene is TRBJ2-1, the V gene TRBV6-5; the match to TRBD2 covers 13 bases. This CDR3 has 14 residues. Germline assignment: CDR1 MNHEY and CDR2 SVGAGI. Unmatched junction bases numbered 1, after V lost 6 bases and J lost 5 bases. Here the CDR3 DNA reads TGTGCCAGCAGGACTAGCGGGAGGCACAATGAGCAGTTCTTC. The encoded protein is CASRTSGRHNEQFF.

The table lists this clone with a count of one. This chain joins TRBV1 and TRBJ2-7; TRBD2, the D gene given by the table, was not confirmed from the DNA. TRBV1 is given as a pseudogene. The CDR3 length is 19 residues. The CDR3, as DNA: TGCACCAGCAGCCAAGAAGGTCTAGCGGGGGGTTCCAGCTCCTACGAGCAGTACTTC. It codes for CTSSQEGLAGGSSSYEQYF.

The sample holds a few counts of this clone. This rearrangement joins TRBV2 to TRBJ1-6, with unresolved D. Germline CDR1 is SNHLY and CDR2 is FYNNEI. The CDR3 spans 12 residues. V was clipped by 6 bases and J by 9 bases, with 9 bases between them. The CDR3 here is CASSLQSSPLHF. The DNA of the CDR3 is TGTGCCAGCAGCCTACAGTCTTCACCCCTCCACTTT.

This clone was counted a single time. This chain links TRBV19 with TRBJ1-4; 8 bases match TRBD1. The CDR3 has 15 residues. With V trimmed by 6 bases and J by 5 bases, 8 bases remained unmatched. Germline V gene sequence: CDR1 LNHDA, CDR2 SQIVND (reference sequence). CDR3 residues: CASRDRVSLNEKLFF. The CDR3, as DNA: TGTGCCAGTAGGGACAGGGTGTCTCTAAATGAAAAACTGTTTTTT.

In its sample, this clone was seen a few times. CDR3 residues: CASREGTNEKLFF. The CDR3 DNA is TGTGCCAGCAGAGAGGGCACTAATGAAAAACTGTTTTTT. J is TRBJ1-4 and V is TRBV28; D gene ambiguous. CDR1 MDHEN and CDR2 SYDVKM come from the germline V gene. The ends were cut back, 6 bases at V and 2 bases at J, with 7 bases in the middle. The CDR3 has 13 residues.

This chain joins TRBV7-3 and TRBJ2-6, with 8 positions matching TRBD1. After removal of 1 base from V and 1 base from J, the junction contained 6 bases not matched to a gene. CDR1 and CDR2 (germline): SGHTA, FQGTGA. The CDR3 is 18 amino acids. The CDR3 sequence is CASSLIAGGLSGANVLTF. In DNA, the CDR3 is TGTGCCAGCAGCTTAATCGCAGGGGGCTTATCTGGGGCCAACGTCCTGACTTTC. The full variable domain, rest sourced from reference TRBV7-3 and TRBJ2-6, is GAGVSQTPSNKVTEKGKYVELRCDPISGHTALYWYRQSLGQGPEFLIYFQGTGAADDSGLPNDRFFAVRPEGSVSTLKIQRTERGDSAVYLCASSLIAGGLSGANVLTFGAGSRLTVL.

CDR3 region: CASSFGRASAKNIQYF. CDR3 in DNA: TGTGCCAGCAGTTTCGGGAGAGCTTCGGCCAAAAACATTCAGTACTTC. The V call is TRBV11-2, the J call TRBJ2-4, with a weak D call TRBD2 (6 bases). The CDR3 covers 16 residues. The V gene lost 6 bases and the J gene lost 1 base, with 16 bases spanning the gap. Germline-derived CDR1 and CDR2 are SGHAT and FQNNGV.

This chain joins TRBV11-2 and TRBJ1-6; D perhaps matches TRBD1 (6 bases). This CDR3 spans 18 amino acids. The V and J ends lost 0 bases and 7 bases respectively, with 19 bases between them. The germline V gene encodes CDR1 SGHAT and CDR2 FQNNGV. CDR3 amino acids: CASSLDSVRQGLNSPLHF. For the CDR3, the DNA is TGTGCCAGCAGCTTAGATTCGGTTCGGCAGGGGTTAAATTCACCCCTCCACTTT.

J is TRBJ1-1 and V is TRBV19, with 9 bases matching TRBD1. This CDR3 is built from 14 residues. Germline V gene data show CDR1 as LNHDA and CDR2 as SQIVND (reference sequence). V lost 6 bases and J lost 4; bases outside the gene matches: 6. CDR3: CASRTGGESTEAFF. CDR3 sequence (DNA): TGTGCCAGTAGAACAGGGGGCGAAAGCACTGAAGCTTTCTTT.

This chain uses TRBV6-1 with TRBJ1-5; D is undetermined. This CDR3 has 16 residues. V lost 4 bases and J 1 base, leaving 14 bases between the germline ends. Looked up from germline, CDR1 is MNHNS and CDR2 is SASEGT. Here the CDR3 DNA reads TGTGCCAGCAGTGCATTGGCAGGCGCAAGCAATCAGCCCCAGCATTTT. It translates to CASSALAGASNQPQHF.

A few counts support this clone. The chain has TRBV6-2 or TRBV6-3 and TRBJ1-1; 8 bases match TRBD1. CDR3 length: 14 residues. The trim removed 5 bases at V and 7 bases at J, leaving 9 bases unmatched. Germline V gene data show CDR1 as MNHEY and CDR2 as SVGEGT. The CDR3 loop reads CASSIGRGQGEAFF. The CDR3 DNA reads as TGTGCCAGCAGTATCGGACGAGGACAGGGTGAAGCTTTCTTT.

This chain connects TRBV7-6 to TRBJ2-1, with 7 bases matching TRBD1. The CDR3 covers 15 residues. Germline V gene data show CDR1 as SGHVS and CDR2 as FNYEAQ. The V and J ends lost 6 bases and 0 bases, in that order; junction bases with no gene match: 5. The CDR3: CASSAGGSSYNEQFF. CDR3 bases: TGTGCCAGCAGTGCAGGGGGAAGCTCCTACAATGAGCAGTTCTTC.

This clone is a singleton in its sample. The CDR3 loop reads CASSYSTDSSNYGYTF. CDR3 DNA: TGTGCCAGCAGTTACTCGACAGACAGCTCTAACTATGGCTACACCTTC. The rearrangement joins TRBV6-6 to TRBJ1-2; maybe TRBD1 (5 bases). Germline CDR1 reads MNHNY; CDR2 reads SVGAGI (reference sequence). The germline V and J ends were trimmed by 0 bases and 0 bases, with 11 bases remaining between them. CDR3 size: 16 residues.

This clone is a singleton in its sample. The chain recombines TRBV11-2 with TRBJ1-2; 8 positions match TRBD1. Trimming cost V 1 base and J 5 bases; bases outside gene matches: 3. Germline lookup yields CDR1 SGHAT and CDR2 FQNNGV. This CDR3 is built from 14 residues. CDR3 loop: CASSLARGRYGYTF. CDR3 coding DNA: TGTGCCAGCAGCTTAGCCAGGGGGCGATATGGCTACACCTTC. Full variable domain (missing parts from reference TRBV11-2 and TRBJ1-2): EAGVAQSPRYKIIEKRQSVAFWCNPISGHATLYWYQQILGQGPKLLIQFQNNGVVDDSQLPKDRFSAERLKGVDSTLKIQPAKLEDSAVYLCASSLARGRYGYTFGSGTRLTVV.

The J gene is TRBJ2-5, the V gene TRBV30, with 9 bases fitting TRBD2. The CDR3 covers 15 residues. J lost 4 bases, V lost 1 base, and 7 bases had no gene match. Germline assignment: CDR1 GTSNPN and CDR2 SVGIG (reference sequence). The CDR3 region has the DNA TGTGCCTGGAGTGAGGGCGGGGGGGCTCTAGAGACCCAGTACTTC. This translates into CAWSEGGGALETQYF.

V gene TRBV19 combines with J gene TRBJ1-4; 9 bases fit TRBD1. Trimming removed 6 bases from V and 2 bases from J; junction bases left unmatched: 4. This CDR3 spans 15 amino acids. Germline V lookup: CDR1 LNHDA, CDR2 SQIVND (reference sequence). The CDR3 region is CASRDRGATNEKLFF. The CDR3 nucleotides read TGTGCCAGTAGGGACAGGGGAGCCACTAATGAAAAACTGTTTTTT.

The chain is built from TRBV28 and TRBJ1-6; the match to TRBD1 covers 9 bases. There are 19 residues in the CDR3. Looked up from germline, CDR1 is MDHEN and CDR2 is SYDVKM. The junction had 16 bases not matched to a gene; V was cut back by 6 bases and J by 4 bases. The CDR3 is CASSPPGQGLRNYNSPLHF. CDR3 DNA: TGTGCCAGCAGCCCCCCGGGACAGGGACTCAGAAATTATAATTCACCCCTCCACTTT.

The CDR3 sequence: CASRIGQGFYGYTF. The CDR3 coding sequence is TGTGCCAGCAGAATCGGACAGGGGTTCTATGGCTACACCTTC. The chain has TRBV6-5 and TRBJ1-2; 9 positions match TRBD1. With 6 bases clipped from V and 4 bases from J, the junction kept 6 bases outside the gene matches. This CDR3 region has 14 residues. Looked up from germline, CDR1 is MNHEY and CDR2 is SVGAGI.

The DNA for the CDR3 is TGTGCCAGCAGCCCCAGCAGGGGGAACACTGAAGCTTTCTTT. Its protein product is CASSPSRGNTEAFF. This chain uses TRBV3-1 (or the pseudogene TRBV3-2) with TRBJ1-1, with D possibly TRBD1 on 6 matching bases. The germline CDR1 and CDR2 sequences are LGHDT and YNNKEL (reference sequence). The CDR3 spans 14 residues. V shed 4 bases and J shed 1 base, with 10 bases lying between them.

DNA of the CDR3: TGTGCCAGTGCCAAGGGGGCCCAAGAGACCCAGTACTTC. It yields the protein CASAKGAQETQYF. The J gene is TRBJ2-5, the V gene TRBV19; 7 bases agree with TRBD1. The CDR3 loop spans 13 amino acids. V was pared by 8 bases and J by 1 base, with 4 bases of the junction left unmatched. Germline V gene lookup returns CDR1 LNHDA and CDR2 SQIVND (reference sequence). Filled out from reference TRBV19 and TRBJ2-5, the complete variable domain reads DGGITQSPKYLFRKEGQNVTLSCEQNLNHDAMYWYRQDPGQGLRLIYYSQIVNDFQKGDIAEGYSVSREKKESFPLTVTSAQKNPTAFYLCASAKGAQETQYFGPGTRLLVL.

In this sample, this clone turned up many times. The chain joins TRBV12-3 or TRBV12-4 to TRBJ1-2; maybe TRBD1 (5 bases). The V and J ends lost 2 bases and 4 bases respectively, with 5 bases between them. This CDR3 contains 12 residues. The CDR3 DNA follows: TGTGCCAGCAGTTTAACAGGCTATGGCTACACCTTC. Protein product: CASSLTGYGYTF.